This T cell receptor beta chain was recovered during a study of brain metastases from non-small cell lung cancer. Whole-study findings and limits: TCR repertoires overlapped largely between brain metastases and matched primaries. Expanded T-cell clones appeared in approximately 60% of brain metastases over primaries.

Looked up from germline, CDR1 is MNHEY and CDR2 is SVGEGT. The CDR3 loop spans 16 amino acids. Here immunoSEQ multiplex PCR was the method, and the copy in TCRdb shows in-frame clones only, minus some. The data show a few thousand clones, around 81% seen once. Note on this clone: Its antigen is not known. One junction end does not reproduce the germline sequence, and a read error may be involved.

This sequence joins TRBV6-2 or TRBV6-3 and TRBJ1-2, with 11 bases matching TRBD1. The source of this sequence is a donor aged 40 or over with non-small cell lung cancer. Sequenced: tissue from a brain metastasis. CDR3 in amino acids: CASTYSGTGGIYGYTF. In DNA form, the CDR3 reads TGTGCCAGCACTTACTCCGGGACAGGGGGAATCTATGGCTACACCTTC.